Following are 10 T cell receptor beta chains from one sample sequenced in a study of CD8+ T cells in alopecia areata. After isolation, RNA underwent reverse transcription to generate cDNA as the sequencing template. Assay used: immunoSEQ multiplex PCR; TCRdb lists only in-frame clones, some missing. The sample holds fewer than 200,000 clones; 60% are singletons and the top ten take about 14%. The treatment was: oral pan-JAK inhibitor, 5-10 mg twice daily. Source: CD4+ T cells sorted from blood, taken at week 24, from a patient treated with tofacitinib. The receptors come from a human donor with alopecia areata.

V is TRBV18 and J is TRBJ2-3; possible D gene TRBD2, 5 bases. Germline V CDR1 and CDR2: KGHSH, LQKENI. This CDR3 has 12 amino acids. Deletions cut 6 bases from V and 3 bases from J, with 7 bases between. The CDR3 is CASSRGTDTQYF. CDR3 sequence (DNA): TGTGCCAGCTCCCGCGGGACAGATACGCAGTATTTT.

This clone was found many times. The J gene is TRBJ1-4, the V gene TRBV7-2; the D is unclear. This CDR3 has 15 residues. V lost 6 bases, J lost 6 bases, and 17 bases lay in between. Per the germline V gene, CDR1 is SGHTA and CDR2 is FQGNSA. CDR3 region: CASRKTPWGDEKLFF. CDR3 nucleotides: TGTGCCAGCAGAAAGACCCCATGGGGAGATGAAAAACTGTTTTTT. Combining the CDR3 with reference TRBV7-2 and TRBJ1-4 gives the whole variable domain GAGVSQSPSNKVTEKGKDVELRCDPISGHTALYWYRQSLGQGLEFLIYFQGNSAPDKSGLPSDRFSAERTGGSVSTLTIQRTQQEDSAVYLCASRKTPWGDEKLFFGSGTQLSVL.

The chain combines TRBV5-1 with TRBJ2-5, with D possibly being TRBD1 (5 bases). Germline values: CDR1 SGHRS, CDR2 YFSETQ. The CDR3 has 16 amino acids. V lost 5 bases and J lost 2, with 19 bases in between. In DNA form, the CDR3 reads TGCGCCAGCAGTCTCACCGGTCGTCCAGGGCAAGAGACCCAGTACTTC. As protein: CASSLTGRPGQETQYF.

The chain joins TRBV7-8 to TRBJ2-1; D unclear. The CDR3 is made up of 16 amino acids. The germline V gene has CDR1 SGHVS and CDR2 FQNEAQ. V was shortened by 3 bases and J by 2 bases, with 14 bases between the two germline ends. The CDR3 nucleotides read TGTGCCAGCAGCTTGGTCGGCCAGGCAGCCTACAATGAGCAGTTCTTC. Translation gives CASSLVGQAAYNEQFF.

Written as DNA, the CDR3 is TGTGCCATCAGTGAATCTAGCGGGGGTGCAGGGGAGACCCAGTACTTC. Encoded protein: CAISESSGGAGETQYF. The chain recombines TRBV10-3 with TRBJ2-5; 10 nucleotides agree with TRBD2. The ends lost 3 bases at V and 5 bases at J; junction bases unmatched: 9. Germline V CDR1 and CDR2: ENHRY, SYGVKD. The CDR3 extends over 16 amino acids.

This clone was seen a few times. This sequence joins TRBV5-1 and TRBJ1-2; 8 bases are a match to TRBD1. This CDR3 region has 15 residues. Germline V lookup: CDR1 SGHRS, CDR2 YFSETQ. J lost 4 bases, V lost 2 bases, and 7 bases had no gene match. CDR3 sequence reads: CASSFGTGSGYGYTF. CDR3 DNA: TGCGCCAGCAGCTTCGGGACAGGCTCTGGCTATGGCTACACCTTC. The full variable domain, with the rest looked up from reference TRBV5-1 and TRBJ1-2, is KAGVTQTPRYLIKTRGQQVTLSCSPISGHRSVSWYQQTPGQGLQFLFEYFSETQRNKGNFPGRFSGRQFSNSRSEMNVSTLELGDSALYLCASSFGTGSGYGYTFGSGTRLTVV.

CDR3 loop: CASSQDLGGNTEAFF. As DNA, the CDR3 is TGTGCCAGCAGCCAAGATCTTGGAGGCAACACTGAAGCTTTCTTT. The rearrangement joins TRBV4-2 to TRBJ1-1; D not resolved. This CDR3 has 15 amino acids. V shed 0 bases and J shed 2 bases, with 10 bases lying between them. Per germline, CDR1 LGHNA and CDR2 YNFKEQ.

This chain's CDR3 is CSVKQGTGANVLTF. The CDR3 DNA is TGCAGCGTGAAACAGGGGACTGGGGCCAACGTCCTGACTTTC. The chain is built from TRBV29-1 and TRBJ2-6, with TRBD1 matching over 7 bases. V lost 6 bases, J lost 2 bases, and 4 bases stayed unmatched. CDR3 size: 14 residues. The V gene's germline CDR1 is SQVTM and CDR2 ANQGSEA.

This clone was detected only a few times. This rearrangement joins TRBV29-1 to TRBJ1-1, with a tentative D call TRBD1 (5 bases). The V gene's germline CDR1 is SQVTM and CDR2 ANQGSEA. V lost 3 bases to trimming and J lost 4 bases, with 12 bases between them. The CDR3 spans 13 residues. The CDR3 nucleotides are TGCAGCGTTGAGCGTCAAGGGGCCACTGAAGCTTTCTTT. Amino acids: CSVERQGATEAFF.

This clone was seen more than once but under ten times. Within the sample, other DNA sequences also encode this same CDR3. The DNA for the CDR3 is TGCGCCAGCAGCCCCAGTGCAGCCAACTATGGCTACACCTTC. Its protein is CASSPSAANYGYTF. The V call is TRBV4-1, the J call TRBJ1-2; D remains ambiguous. The V and J ends lost 4 bases and 2 bases respectively, with 11 bases between them. This CDR3 has 14 amino acids. The germline gives CDR1 MGHRA, CDR2 YSYEKL.